This record concerns one TCR beta chain sequence. This receptor's antigen is unknown. This sequence may be a read error, since a much larger clone differs from it by one base. Measured from the cysteine to the phenylalanine, the CDR3 is 15 residues long. The CDR3 DNA has 45 bases and is translated from base 1. In the germline V gene, CDR1 corresponds to SGHDN and CDR2 to FVKESK. Clipping removes 2 bases from V and 2 bases from J, with 4 as the unmatched junction base count. These data come from a study of blood T cells in healthy people across ages (dated by TCRdb to about 2015). Regarding the complete study: In model experiments, template switching captured roughly one uniquely barcoded TCR beta cDNA molecule for every two T cells. The donors were split into four age groups: young (average around 17 years), middle-aged (roughly 39), aged (roughly 68) and long-lived (roughly 86). To avoid experimental bias, donors of different ages were spread randomly across the sequencing lanes. The study analyzed two additional independent replicas of 1 million unique cDNA reads from the same blood draw for two donors, one aged 18 to 29 and one aged 80 or older. Using deep sequencing normalized with unique cDNA molecular identifiers, the study measured how TCR beta repertoire diversity changes with age. Study-wide conclusions, independent of this receptor: Compared with the aged group, more naive CD4+ T cells, fewer expanded clones and increased TCR diversity were shown by the long-lived group, suggesting age selection. Because donor CMV infection status was unknown, age-related changes in expanded clonotypes were potentially confounded. Observed TCR beta diversity per million T cells fell roughly linearly with age, and a significant reduction was already apparent by age approximately 41. The percentage of naive T cells measured by flow cytometry correlated strongly with observed TCR beta diversity. Since profiling was done on bulk unsorted PBMCs, naive and antigen-experienced compartments could not be conclusively compared. Total diversity estimates from one million sequenced T cells were considered lower bounds and underestimates.

Donors were under 40 systemically healthy Caucasian individuals from Russia aged 6 to 90 years. Around 9.9 milliliters of peripheral blood were collected from each donor into EDTA-treated Vacutainer tubes. PBMCs were isolated by Ficoll-Paque density-gradient centrifugation, with at least 7 million obtained per sample. Trizol reagent was used to extract total RNA from PBMCs, with at least 6 micrograms per sample. Naive CD45RAhigh/CD27high T cell percentages were measured by flow cytometry on a PBMC aliquot from every donor. The library was produced with 5' RACE. Sequencing relied on an Illumina HiSeq 2500. A second PCR of about 7 to 12 cycles was performed with a sample-barcoded 5' primer and a J-beta primer mix. A unique molecular identifier was introduced onto each TCR beta cDNA molecule by a template-switch 5' adaptor carrying 12 random nucleotides. At least 3 million CDR3-containing paired-end reads were obtained from each sample. First-strand cDNA was synthesized from all RNA with the Mint cDNA synthesis kit, primed by a TRBC-specific oligonucleotide. Following uracil-DNA glycosylase treatment, a first 18-cycle PCR with universal primers M1SS and BC2_uni_R was performed on all cDNA. Under the source paper's analysis protocol: For normalization, 1 million high-quality reads were randomly selected from each sample, with every read carrying a distinct molecular identifier. Instead of being binned into consensus sequences, reads that shared molecular identifiers were thrown out. CDR3 identification, clonotype clustering and error correction used MiTCR with a Q25 quality threshold and the strictest error-elimination algorithm. Lower-bound total TCR beta diversity was estimated with a nonparametric unseen species model using Euler transformation. Through fastp at Q25 and MiXCR, TCRdb rebuilt clones from the public reads, retaining in-frame beta chains. Entries are consolidated by CDR3 protein sequence, retaining the most common genes and DNA. The V and J calls follow TCRdb's processing rather than the paper's. The table for this sample lists around 1.7 million distinct CDR3 sequences; 28% of them were counted only once. 6.5% to 8.5% of the sample comes from the top ten.

This TCR came from a woman aged 30 to 39 in good health. The chain is encoded by TRBV14 joined to TRBJ2-3, with 7 bases matching TRBD2. Sequencing was done on a sample of blood. The CDR3 reads CASSQQAGFTDTQYF. The DNA is as follows: TGTGCCAGCAGCCAACAAGCGGGATTCACAGATACGCAGTATTTT.